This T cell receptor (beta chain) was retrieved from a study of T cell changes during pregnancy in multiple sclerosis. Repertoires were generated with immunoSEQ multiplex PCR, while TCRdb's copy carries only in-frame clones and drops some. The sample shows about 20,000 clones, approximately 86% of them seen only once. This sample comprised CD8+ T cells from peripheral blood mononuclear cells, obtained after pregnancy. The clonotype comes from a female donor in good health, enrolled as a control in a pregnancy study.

CDR3 nucleotides: TGTGCCAGCAGTTCGGACAGATCCTACGAGCAGTACTTC. It encodes CASSSDRSYEQYF. V and J are TRBV6-5 and TRBJ2-7; tentatively, D is TRBD1 (6 bases). The CDR3 spans 13 residues. Trimming cost V 4 bases and J 1 base, with 8 bases left between them. Germline-derived CDR1 and CDR2 are MNHEY and SVGAGI.